The clone carrying this TCR beta chain has just a few counts. The antigen remains undetermined. The sample is drawn from a study of beta chain features in type 1 diabetes. The wider study: The patient and healthy donor groups were comparable for age, gender and cell yields.

CDR1 and CDR2 from the germline V gene are SQVTM and ANQGSEA. The ends lost 7 bases at V and 4 bases at J; junction bases unmatched: 8. The CDR3 sequence is 13 residues long. Of the isolated RNA, all was reverse transcribed, and so the sequenced material was expressed TCRB transcripts. An average of about 3.5 million reads was obtained for naive, central memory and regulatory T cell samples. Profiled with immunoSEQ multiplex PCR; TCRdb holds only in-frame clones, not every one. Among about 240,000 clones listed, about 15% were seen once. Whole-study results and caveats: In all four CD4+ subsets, TCRB CDR3 length was significantly, moderately reduced in type 1 diabetes. Diminished insertions and augmented deletions at VDJ junctions characterized type 1 diabetes patients. A closer apparent resemblance between naive, central memory and Treg TCRB repertoires was seen in patients than in healthy donors.

The gene calls are TRBV29-1 and TRBJ1-1, with TRBD1 matching over 8 bases. What was sequenced was naive CD4+ T cells from blood. The TCR originated in a man aged 25-45 years with type 1 diabetes. CDR3 DNA: TGCAGCGCGGGGACAGGTCCCATCACTGAAGCTTTCTTT. Its protein product is CSAGTGPITEAFF.